This record concerns one T cell receptor beta chain sequence. The data stem from a study of blood T cell repertoires in COVID-19. Whole-study context: Researchers got acute and convalescent COVID-19 samples from the United States, Italy and Spain.

This CDR3 comprises 14 residues. Losses at the gene ends were 1 base for V and 2 bases for J; bases not matched to a gene: 2. From germline, CDR1 is SGHRS and CDR2 YFSETQ. Methods used by the authors: Reference gene primer amplification gave nucleated cell count estimates. The data were produced by immunoSEQ multiplex PCR, yet TCRdb's version contains in-frame clones alone and is incomplete. V and J calls and clone size come straight from that table; D and trimming were deduced from the DNA. The data hold 100,000 to 150,000 clones, with roughly 87% observed a single time. This sequence joins TRBV5-1 and TRBJ2-5, with 7 bases identical to TRBD2. This clonotype was obtained from a man of 80 years or more with active or convalescent COVID-19. Specimen: peripheral blood. CDR3 protein: CASSLPGGQETQYF. The DNA for the CDR3 is TGCGCCAGCAGCTTGCCGGGGGGTCAAGAGACCCAGTACTTC.